This TCR beta chain was captured in a study of CD8 T cells in Susac syndrome. Germline CDR1 and CDR2: SGHRS and YFSETQ. The CDR3 extends over 13 amino acids. J lost 8 bases, V lost 3 bases, and 5 bases had no gene match. Reverse transcription of about 0.5 to 1 ug RNA was carried out with random hexamers. Across 54 Vbeta and 13 Jbeta, TCR beta CDR3 was amplified with immunoSEQ multiplex PCR. MiXCR, run by TCRdb on the immunoSEQ multiplex PCR reads, gives a single entry per CDR3 protein. The sample has 100,000 or so distinct CDR3 sequences, about 95% seen once. The sample taken for sequencing was CD4+ T cells from PBMCs. The chain is built from TRBV5-1 and TRBJ1-1; TRBD1 matches 9 bases. The sequence was collected from a human donor with Susac syndrome. In nucleotides, the CDR3 is TGCGCCAGCAGCTGGTCGGGACAGGGAGAAGCTTTCTTT. Protein: CASSWSGQGEAFF.